One and the same sample provided the 2 T cell receptor beta chains below, sequenced in a study of T cell responses to AZD1222 COVID-19 vaccine. Assay: immunoSEQ multiplex PCR; the TCRdb copy retains only in-frame clones and omits some. The data show approximately 49,000 clones, 70% to 85% seen once. Sequencing was performed on peripheral blood, taken on day 0 of MenACWY control vaccination. These receptor sequences come from an adult in good health.

The chain carries TRBV5-4 and TRBJ2-2, with D unresolved. The CDR3 consists of 11 residues. Germline V gene lookup returns CDR1 SGHNT and CDR2 YYREEE (reference sequence). V was cut by 9 bases and J by 7 bases, with 10 bases left in between. CDR3 amino acids: CAIGVGGELFF. CDR3 sequence (DNA): TGTGCCATCGGCGTTGGCGGGGAGCTGTTTTTT.

The rearrangement joins TRBV15 to TRBJ1-5; D ambiguous. The V end was cut by 0 bases, the J end by 4 bases, with 10 bases between. The CDR3 extends over 15 amino acids. The germline V gene encodes CDR1 LNHNV and CDR2 YYDKDF (reference sequence). CDR3 nucleotides: TGTGCCACCAGCAGAGAAAGCGCCCCAAATCAGCCCCAGCATTTT. This codes for CATSRESAPNQPQHF.